The 25 T cell receptor beta chains reported below all come from one sample, sequenced in a study of tumor and adjacent non-tumor tissue in lung cancer. The library came from three nested PCR rounds adapted from ARM-PCR protocols. MiXCR was run by TCRdb on the multiplex PCR reads, yielding one entry per CDR3 protein. This repertoire shows 100,000 to 150,000 distinct CDR3 sequences, about 66% found once; its top ten account for roughly 13%. No cell sorting was done before RNA was extracted from the tissue. The specimen sequenced was lung tumor tissue. All receptors come from a man aged 30-40 years with non-small cell lung cancer.

This clonotype was picked up a small number of times. The chain is built from TRBV2 and TRBJ1-2, with TRBD1 identical over 8 bases. The length of the CDR3 is 14 residues. CDR1 and CDR2 from the germline V gene are SNHLY and FYNNEI. V shed 6 bases and J 4 bases; nucleotides not matched to a gene: 7. The CDR3 loop is CASSETGQGYGYTF. CDR3 bases: TGTGCCAGCAGCGAAACAGGACAGGGCTATGGCTACACCTTC.

Regarding this clonotype: Its ends do not fully match the called genes, so a read error is possible. The chain couples TRBV29-1 to TRBJ1-5; 7 bases are shared with TRBD1. The CDR3 runs 12 residues. CDR1 is SQVTM and CDR2 is ANQGSEA in the germline V gene. CDR3 loop: CGVMQGDQPQHF. DNA of the CDR3: TGCGGCGTTATGCAGGGGGATCAGCCCCAGCATTTT.

About this clonotype: An end of the junction does not agree with germline; a read error may underlie this. The rearrangement links TRBV4-1 to TRBJ2-1; a possible D gene is TRBD2 (6 bases). The V gene's germline CDR1 is MGHRA and CDR2 YSYEKL. The CDR3 has 16 amino acids. DNA for the CDR3: TGCGTCAGCAGCCAAGATTTGGGGGGTATCGACAATGGGCAGTTCTTC. Translating gives CVSSQDLGGIDNGQFF.

The count of this clonotype is one. This clone may be a read error of a much larger clone one base away. The rearrangement uses TRBV12-3 or TRBV12-4 and TRBJ2-1, with a weak D call TRBD2 (5 bases). Trimming left V 8 bases short and J 5 bases short, with 16 bases between. CDR3 size: 14 residues. The CDR3 DNA sequence: TGTGCCAGCTCCTACGGGGTCACCAACAATGAGCAGTTCTTC. Translated, it gives CASSYGVTNNEQFF.

This clonotype was detected many times. The germline gene is not matched at one end of the junction; a read error may be the cause. The chain is built from TRBV20-1 and TRBJ2-1; 8 positions match TRBD2. The CDR3 spans 14 residues. Germline V lookup: CDR1 DFQATT, CDR2 SNEGSKA (reference sequence). The CDR3 sequence: CSTSSPTSVYEQFF. The DNA for the CDR3 is TGCAGTACTAGTTCCCCGACTAGCGTCTATGAGCAGTTCTTC.

There are a few counts of this clonotype. This chain connects TRBV5-1 to TRBJ2-7; the match to TRBD1 covers 11 bases. Germline V gene data show CDR1 as SGHRS and CDR2 as YFSETQ. With 4 bases clipped from V and 6 bases from J, the junction kept 9 bases outside the gene matches. The CDR3 has 15 amino acids. The CDR3 DNA reads TGCGCCAGCAGCGGGGGGACAGGGGGAAATGGCGAGCAGTACTTC. It encodes CASSGGTGGNGEQYF.

With regard to this clonotype: As the CDR3 is not closed by the conserved phenylalanine or tryptophan, this likely results from a read error. The chain recombines TRBV12-3 or TRBV12-4 with TRBJ1-2; TRBD1 matches 7 bases. This CDR3 has 14 amino acids. CDR3 amino acids: CARSSYRGDYGYTL. The CDR3 DNA is TGTGCCAGGAGTTCATACAGGGGTGACTATGGCTACACCTTA.

As regards this clonotype: The junction departs from germline at one end; a sequencing error may be responsible. J is TRBJ2-3 and V is TRBV12-5, with D uncertain. CDR1 LGHNT and CDR2 FRNRAP come from the germline V gene. There are 12 residues in the CDR3. The CDR3 sequence is CVSGLGGFTQYF. CDR3 bases: TGTGTTAGTGGTTTGGGCGGATTTACGCAGTATTTT.

This CDR3 is CASSHGGGNYGYTF. CDR3 coding DNA: TGTGCCAGCAGCCACGGGGGGGGGAATTATGGCTACACCTTC. This sequence joins TRBV6-5 and TRBJ1-2; maybe TRBD1 (5 bases). The CDR3 covers 14 residues. V was trimmed by 6 bases and J by 5 bases, leaving 16 bases between them. The germline gives CDR1 MNHEY, CDR2 SVGAGI.

As for this clonotype: A read error may account for a junction end that differs from germline. J is TRBJ2-5 and V is TRBV10-2; unclear D gene. Germline CDR1 and CDR2: WSHSY and SAAADI. CDR3 size: 14 residues. In nucleotides, the CDR3 is TGCGCCTGCAGTGAGTCGGACCAACAAGAGACCCAGTATTTC. Amino acid sequence: CACSESDQQETQYF.

With respect to this clonotype: One end of the junction fails to match germline, which may point to a read error. The chain uses TRBV11-3 and TRBJ2-1; possible D gene TRBD1, 5 bases. This CDR3 region has 14 residues. CDR1 is SGHNT, CDR2 YENEEA, per germline. CDR3 bases: TGTGTCAGCAGCCTACAGGTTCCGGGCAATGAGCAGTTCTTC. Translation gives CVSSLQVPGNEQFF.

This clonotype was seen only once. A junction boundary mismatches the germline segment, possibly from a read error. This chain uses TRBV14 with TRBJ1-6; D perhaps matches TRBD1 (5 bases). CDR3 length: 16 residues. From germline, CDR1 is SGHDN and CDR2 FVKESK. The chain's CDR3 is CASSPLGQGPGSSLHF. The CDR3 nucleotides are TGTGCCAGCAGCCCGTTGGGGCAGGGACCGGGTTCATCCCTCCACTTT.

A word on this clonotype: With a much larger clone just one base away, this may be a read error. This likely comes from a read error, as the CDR3 has no conserved phenylalanine or tryptophan at its end. V gene TRBV20-1 combines with J gene TRBJ2-3; a weak D match, TRBD1 (5 bases). Trimming took 3 bases from V and 2 from J, leaving 15 bases between them. CDR1 is DFQATT, CDR2 SNEGSKA, per germline (reference sequence). The CDR3 loop spans 15 amino acids. CDR3 DNA: TGCAGTGCTAGTGGTGTTGGCAGGGACACAGATACGCAGTATTAT. Protein sequence: CSASGVGRDTDTQYY.

The V and J genes are TRBV5-1 and TRBJ1-1; TRBD1 might be the D (6 bases). Germline CDR1 and CDR2: SGHRS and YFSETQ. V was pared by 4 bases and J by 2 bases, with 15 bases between. The CDR3 sequence is 15 residues long. In nucleotides, the CDR3 is TGCGCCAGCAGCCTGAGACAGGTTATCAACACTGAAGCTTTCTTT. Residues: CASSLRQVINTEAFF.

In the case of this clonotype: At one end the junction does not follow the germline gene, possibly because of a read error. V usage is TRBV12-3 or TRBV12-4 and J usage is TRBJ2-5; TRBD2 matches 9 bases. The CDR3 is made up of 13 amino acids. DNA of the CDR3: TGTGCCAGCATGTGGACTAGCGAAGAGACCCAGCACTTC. Protein sequence: CASMWTSEETQHF.

As to this clonotype: Sequence at one end of the junction differs from germline and may be a read error. The chain carries TRBV11-2 and TRBJ2-3; TRBD2 might be the D (5 bases). Germline V CDR1 and CDR2: SGHAT, FQNNGV. The CDR3 spans 13 residues. CDR3 bases: TGTGCCAGCAGCCGGACGGGGAGAGATACGCATTATTTT. Protein: CASSRTGRDTHYF.

CDR3 in amino acids: CSARGSSGEQETQYF. In DNA form, the CDR3 reads TGCAGTGCTAGAGGGAGTAGCGGGGAACAAGAGACCCAGTACTTC. This chain connects TRBV20-1 to TRBJ2-5; 8 positions agree with TRBD2. The CDR3 runs 15 residues. The germline V gene encodes CDR1 DFQATT and CDR2 SNEGSKA (reference sequence). V lost 1 base, J lost 2 bases, and 6 bases stayed unmatched.

This clonotype was recorded only once. The junction and the germline gene differ at one end; a read error may be behind it. This chain uses TRBV11-1 with TRBJ1-2; D gene unclear. The CDR3 has 15 residues. Germline lookup yields CDR1 SGHAT and CDR2 FQDESV (reference sequence). The CDR3 DNA follows: TGTGCCATCAGCCCAAATTATGGGTCGATCAAAGGCTACACCTTC. It specifies CAISPNYGSIKGYTF.

The V and J genes are TRBV11-1 and TRBJ2-7; 7 bases map to TRBD1. The V segment lost 3 bases and the J segment 7 bases; nucleotides outside the gene matches: 9. Germline V gives CDR1 SGHAT, CDR2 FQDESV (reference sequence). CDR3 size: 14 residues. The CDR3 here is CASSLDRIHSEQYF. As DNA, the CDR3 is TGTGCCAGCAGCTTGGACAGGATTCATAGTGAGCAGTACTTC.

About this clonotype: A much larger clone differs from this one at a single base, so this may be a read error. J is TRBJ2-7 and V is TRBV6-2 or TRBV6-3; tentatively, D is TRBD2 (6 bases). Germline loops: CDR1 MNHEY, CDR2 SVGEGT. The V and J ends lost 4 bases and 2 bases respectively, with 12 bases between them. This CDR3 has 14 amino acids. CDR3 nucleotide sequence: TGTGCCAGCAGTTCTCAGCGGGCCCCCTACGAGCAGTACTTC. Amino acids: CASSSQRAPYEQYF.

J is TRBJ1-3 and V is TRBV20-1; D not resolved. CDR3 length: 14 residues. CDR1 and CDR2 from the germline V gene are DFQATT and SNEGSKA (reference sequence). V lost 2 bases to trimming and J lost 0 bases, with 8 bases between them. This CDR3 reads CSARSSVSGNTIYF. The CDR3 DNA reads TGCAGTGCTAGATCCTCTGTCTCTGGAAACACCATATATTTT.

This clonotype appeared once. Possible read error: a much larger clone is one base away. This chain joins TRBV5-4 and TRBJ2-3; D not certain. The length of the CDR3 is 12 residues. Trimming took off 4 bases at V and 4 bases at J, with 7 bases between the two ends. Per the germline V gene, CDR1 is SGHNT and CDR2 is YYREEE (reference sequence). This chain's CDR3 is CASSVYADTQYF. DNA for the CDR3: TGTGCCAGCAGCGTATACGCAGATACGCAGTATTTT.

On this clonotype itself: A much bigger clone sits one base away, suggesting this may be a read error. CDR3 in DNA: TGTGCCAGCAGTGGGGTGAAGGGATGGAACACTGAAGCTTTCTTT. Amino acids: CASSGVKGWNTEAFF. The chain recombines TRBV6-6 with TRBJ1-1; the D is unclear. The CDR3 runs to 15 residues. Germline-derived CDR1 and CDR2 are MNHNY and SVGAGI (reference sequence). Trimming shortened V by 5 bases and J by 1 base, and 14 bases separated the two germline ends.

In regard to this clonotype: The conserved phenylalanine or tryptophan is not found at the CDR3 terminus, so this likely reflects a read error. V usage is TRBV11-1 and J usage is TRBJ2-7, with TRBD1 identical over 8 bases. The junction had 7 bases not matched to a gene; V was cut back by 5 bases and J by 1 base. Germline loops: CDR1 SGHAT, CDR2 FQDESV (reference sequence). The CDR3 is 15 residues long. This CDR3 reads CASSHGQGESYEQYL. The CDR3 nucleotides read TGTGCCAGCAGCCATGGACAGGGTGAGTCCTACGAGCAGTACTTA.

Comments on this clonotype: It may be a read error: a sequence one base away is much more abundant. The chain employs TRBV4-1 and TRBJ2-4; D is perhaps TRBD1 or TRBD2 (7 bases each). Near its end, the DNA agrees better with TRBJ2-1, so the J call may be wrong. Germline values: CDR1 MGHRA, CDR2 YSYEKL. This CDR3 is built from 18 residues. The CDR3 nucleotides are TGCGCCAGCAGCCACCTGAGTGGCAGGGGGGGGGCCAAAAACATTCAGTTCTTC. It encodes CASSHLSGRGGAKNIQFF.